This note documents a single TCR beta chain sequence. Trimming pared 2 bases from V and 4 bases from J, leaving 8 bases between. CDR1 is MNHNY, CDR2 SVGAGI, per germline (reference sequence). This CDR3 comprises 14 residues. The sample originates from a study of blood T cell repertoires in COVID-19. Study background: PBMCs, B-cell-depleted T cells, or T cells provided the cDNA or gDNA that made up the material.

Methods used by the authors: Scientists estimated how many nucleated cells there were by amplifying reference gene primers. Some clones are missing from TCRdb's copy, which holds only in-frame ones; the method was immunoSEQ multiplex PCR. V and J calls and clone size are given by that table; D and trimming were obtained from the DNA. The sample includes approximately 160,000 clones, 90% seen only once; the top ten take around 0.53%. The J gene is TRBJ2-2, the V gene TRBV6-6, with D hard to call. This receptor was identified in a man aged 45-65 years with acute or convalescent COVID-19. Sequencing was performed on peripheral blood. CDR3 sequence reads: CASSYLLSTGELFF. DNA for the CDR3: TGTGCCAGCAGTTACCTACTTAGCACCGGGGAGCTGTTTTTT.